This TCR beta chain was profiled in a study of T cell repertoires in cytomegalovirus infection (dated by TCRdb to the late 2010s). General notes on the study: Because public TCR beta signatures pointed to carriage of CMV infection together with the matching HLA type, the HLA type of each donor mattered for the analysis.

Sequencing instrument: Illumina HiSeq 1500. TCRdb's own reprocessing of the public reads used fastp at Q25 and MiXCR and kept productive beta chains. Identical CDR3 proteins give one entry, which carries the most common genes and DNA. Present in this sample are about 180,000 distinct CDR3 sequences, under 15% of which were seen just once. Jointly, the top ten make up 27% of the sample. On this clonotype: Its cognate antigen has yet to be identified. One base away there is no much larger clone; base qualities are not given.

V and J are truncated by 0 bases and 4 bases respectively, leaving an intervening sequence of 12 bases. CDR1 and CDR2 (SNHLY, FYNNEI) derive from the germline V gene. CDR3 length: 15 amino acids, cysteine to phenylalanine. Only the CDR3 region is kept as DNA, spanning 45 bases read in frame from base 1. Overall study outcomes, separate from this receptor: The ex vivo response was dominated by HLA-C-restricted CMV-specific TCR beta clonotypes, which also provided the single most frequent clonotype in two of eight donors. In both this cohort and an independent roughly 330-donor cohort, the cumulative frequency of public TCR beta family members distinguished carriers of CMV infection plus the relevant HLA type.

The rearranged segments are TRBV2 and TRBJ2-5; the D segment is perhaps TRBD1 or TRBD2, each sharing 5 matched bases. The source of this sequence is a human donor in good health (CMV status not recorded). Some clones in this sample may be carry-over from other donors' samples. The specimen was PBMCs. The CDR3 protein sequence reads: CASSEARQGTETQYF. The DNA is TGTGCCAGCAGTGAAGCGAGGCAAGGGACAGAGACCCAGTACTTC.